This passage covers 16 T cell receptor beta chains from one sample sequenced in a study of CD8 T cells in ankylosing spondylitis (dated by TCRdb to between 2016 and 2019). The antigens for these receptors are not known. Receptor libraries were prepared by 5' RACE. Sequencing relied on an Illumina HiSeq 2500. The public sequencing data were trimmed at Q25 with fastp and processed into clonotypes with MiXCR by TCRdb, which kept only in-frame beta chains. CDR3 protein duplicates are merged, each entry listing the most common genes and DNA. For this sample there are roughly 220,000 distinct CDR3 sequences; around 19% appear just once. Of the sample, under 55% is held by the ten largest clones. General conclusions and limits of the study: Blood from ankylosing spondylitis patients appeared to be characterized by a TCR beta motif made up of under 10 highly homologous amino acid variants.

The source material was blood, either unsorted or a sorted T cell fraction (not recorded which). These TCRs come from a male donor with ankylosing spondylitis.

This clonotype was found a few times. The chain is built from TRBV20-1 and TRBJ2-7; D unresolved. Germline assignment: CDR1 DFQATT and CDR2 SNEGSKA (reference sequence). V was pared by 0 bases and J by 3 bases, with 21 bases between. CDR3 length equals 17 residues. The CDR3 region is CSARDKAAPGYIYEQYF. The CDR3 DNA reads TGCAGTGCTAGAGATAAGGCCGCACCAGGCTACATCTACGAGCAGTACTTC.

This clonotype was seen a single time. The genes are TRBV4-2 and TRBJ2-1; D is possibly TRBD1 (6 bases). The CDR3 extends over 14 amino acids. Trimming removed 5 bases from V and 5 bases from J, with 13 bases in between. CDR1 and CDR2 from the germline V gene are LGHNA and YNFKEQ. The CDR3 loop is CASSEGQFDNEQFF. CDR3 coding DNA: TGTGCCAGCAGCGAAGGACAGTTCGACAATGAGCAGTTCTTC.

A few counts support this clonotype. The V call is TRBV11-1, the J call TRBJ2-1; TRBD2 aligns across 14 bases. The V gene end was trimmed by 2 bases and the J gene end by 0 bases; junction bases not matched to a gene: 12. The CDR3 totals 21 residues. Germline CDR1 and CDR2: SGHAT and FQDESV (reference sequence). CDR3 DNA sequence: TGTGCCAGCAGCTTAACCCCCGGGACTAGCGGGGGTCGCAGCTCCTACAATGAGCAGTTCTTC. As protein: CASSLTPGTSGGRSSYNEQFF. Supplemented by reference TRBV11-1 and TRBJ2-1, the full variable domain reads EAEVAQSPRYKITEKSQAVAFWCDPISGHATLYWYRQILGQGPELLVQFQDESVVDDSQLPKDRFSAERLKGVDSTLKIQPAELGDSAMYLCASSLTPGTSGGRSSYNEQFFGPGTRLTVL.

This clonotype was seen repeatedly, ten times or more. The chain employs TRBV2 and TRBJ2-3, with D tentatively TRBD2 (5 bases). CDR1 is SNHLY, CDR2 FYNNEI, per germline. With 8 bases removed from V and 0 bases from J, the gap between germline ends came to 21 bases. The CDR3 loop spans 17 amino acids. The CDR3 sequence: CASSLVSAGASTDTQYF. The CDR3 DNA reads TGTGCCAGCTCTTTAGTCTCGGCGGGCGCTAGCACAGATACGCAGTATTTT. The full variable domain, with the rest looked up from reference TRBV2 and TRBJ2-3, is EPEVTQTPSHQVTQMGQEVILRCVPISNHLYFYWYRQILGQKVEFLVSFYNNEISEKSEIFDDQFSVERPDGSNFTLKIRSTKLEDSAMYFCASSLVSAGASTDTQYFGPGTRLTVL.

The gene calls are TRBV14 and TRBJ2-7; no definite D call. Germline CDR1 reads SGHDN; CDR2 reads FVKESK. The CDR3 is made up of 16 amino acids. The ends were cut back, 0 bases at V and 3 bases at J, with 15 bases in the middle. DNA for the CDR3: TGTGCCAGCAGCCAAGAGTTGGCTGCGGATATCTACGAGCAGTACTTC. This translates into CASSQELAADIYEQYF.

This clonotype was counted a few times. In DNA form, the CDR3 reads TGCGCCAGCAGCCAAGAACACAGGGCTCTGGACGAGCAGTACTTC. Amino acid sequence: CASSQEHRALDEQYF. V gene TRBV4-1 combines with J gene TRBJ2-7, with D possibly TRBD1 on 6 matching bases. The CDR3 has 15 residues. The V and J ends lost 0 bases and 5 bases respectively, with 14 bases between them. Germline CDR1 and CDR2: MGHRA and YSYEKL.

This clonotype has a count of ten or more. The chain is built from TRBV27 and TRBJ2-7; possible D gene TRBD2, 7 bases. Germline-derived CDR1 and CDR2 are MNHEY and SMNVEV (reference sequence). This CDR3 contains 15 residues. The V end was cut by 2 bases, the J end by 1 base, with 12 bases between. The chain's CDR3 is CASSLGRGRSYEQYF. The CDR3 bases are TGTGCCAGCAGTTTAGGGCGGGGGCGTTCCTACGAGCAGTACTTC.

The chain is built from TRBV3-1 and TRBJ1-3, with no clear D. CDR1 and CDR2 from the germline V gene are LGHDT and YNNKEL (reference sequence). The CDR3 sequence is 16 residues long. The V gene lost 1 base and the J gene lost 0 bases, with 10 bases spanning the gap. CDR3 bases: TGTGCCAGCAGCCAAGTTCCGCATAACTCTGGAAACACCATATATTTT. This sequence encodes CASSQVPHNSGNTIYF.

The chain employs TRBV19 and TRBJ2-2; D gene unclear. V was trimmed by 0 bases and J by 6 bases, leaving 5 bases between them. CDR1 LNHDA and CDR2 SQIVND come from the germline V gene (reference sequence). The CDR3 length is 13 residues. The CDR3 DNA sequence: TGTGCCAGTAGTATAGAAGGCCCCGGGGAGCTGTTTTTT. Amino acids: CASSIEGPGELFF. Using reference TRBV19 and TRBJ2-2 for the parts outside the CDR3, the full variable domain is DGGITQSPKYLFRKEGQNVTLSCEQNLNHDAMYWYRQDPGQGLRLIYYSQIVNDFQKGDIAEGYSVSREKKESFPLTVTSAQKNPTAFYLCASSIEGPGELFFGEGSRLTVL.

This clonotype has at least ten counts. The chain uses TRBV10-3 and TRBJ1-1, with D perhaps TRBD1 (5 bases). V lost 3 bases to trimming and J lost 3 bases, with 11 bases between them. CDR3 length equals 14 residues. Germline V gene data show CDR1 as ENHRY and CDR2 as SYGVKD. The CDR3 DNA follows: TGTGCCATCAGTGAACCGGGGGAGTACACTGAAGCTTTCTTT. This codes for CAISEPGEYTEAFF.

A few counts support this clonotype. The V call is TRBV6-1, the J call TRBJ2-5; unclear D gene. Germline loops: CDR1 MNHNS, CDR2 SASEGT. Deletions cut 2 bases from V and 4 bases from J, with 20 bases between. This CDR3 spans 17 amino acids. CDR3 sequence reads: CASSEPPAAEPIETQYF. DNA of the CDR3: TGTGCCAGCAGTGAACCCCCGGCAGCCGAACCGATAGAGACCCAGTACTTC.

This clonotype was counted ten times or more. V gene TRBV12-3 or TRBV12-4 combines with J gene TRBJ2-1; D perhaps matches TRBD2 (5 bases). CDR3 size: 13 residues. Trimming removed 1 base at V and 10 bases at J, with 11 bases between. Written as DNA, the CDR3 is TGTGCCAGCAGTTTAGGAGCCGGGAACGAGCAGTTCTTC. This codes for CASSLGAGNEQFF.

V gene TRBV6-1 combines with J gene TRBJ2-1, with 11 bases aligning to TRBD1. This CDR3 region has 13 residues. Trimming removed 10 bases from V and 6 bases from J; junction bases left unmatched: 5. Germline V lookup: CDR1 MNHNS, CDR2 SASEGT. This CDR3 reads CAIGGTGGNEQFF. In DNA form, the CDR3 reads TGTGCCATCGGCGGGACAGGGGGCAATGAGCAGTTCTTC.

This sequence joins TRBV7-6 and TRBJ2-7, with 7 bases matching TRBD1. Germline CDR1 SGHVS, CDR2 FNYEAQ. Unmatched junction bases numbered 10, after V lost 5 bases and J lost 0 bases. The length of the CDR3 is 16 residues. The CDR3 region has the DNA TGTGCCAGCAGCCCGGGGACAGATCCCCCCTCCTACGAGCAGTACTTC. Translating gives CASSPGTDPPSYEQYF.

This clonotype was observed a handful of times. The rearrangement uses TRBV20-1 and TRBJ2-7; D uncertain. Germline V CDR1 and CDR2: DFQATT, SNEGSKA (reference sequence). The V gene lost 3 bases and the J gene lost 0 bases, with 9 bases spanning the gap. The CDR3 contains 13 residues. CDR3 amino acids: CSARGRYSYEQYF. The CDR3 nucleotides are TGCAGTGCTAGGGGTCGCTACTCCTACGAGCAGTACTTC.

This rearrangement joins TRBV6-2 or TRBV6-3 to TRBJ1-1, with D maybe TRBD1 (5 bases). Trimming removed 6 bases from V and 5 bases from J, with 16 bases in between. The V gene's germline CDR1 is MNHEY and CDR2 SVGEGT. CDR3 size: 14 residues. The CDR3 DNA is TGTGCCAGCAGCCGGCCGGGGGGAGCGACTGAAGCTTTCTTT. Protein sequence: CASSRPGGATEAFF.